The 20 T cell receptor beta chains presented below share a single source sample, sequenced in a study of radiation and T cells in renal cell carcinoma. Using immunoSEQ multiplex PCR, the repertoire was profiled, and TCRdb retains in-frame clones only, with some absent. The repertoire has about 49,000 clones, 75% to 90% of them found once; the top ten carry about 28%. As to time point: blood 2 weeks post-SBRT. The sample's treatment: 15 Gy SBRT to primary tumor, nephrectomy 4 weeks later. Source: blood, taken from a patient whose treatment included radiotherapy and nephrectomy. The receptor source for this set is a woman aged 70 to 79 with renal cell carcinoma.

The chain is built from TRBV14 and TRBJ2-7, with 13 nucleotides matching TRBD2. The CDR3 is made up of 17 amino acids. V shed 11 bases and J 3 bases; nucleotides not matched to a gene: 16. Germline-derived CDR1 and CDR2 are SGHDN and FVKESK. CDR3 sequence (DNA): TGTGCCCGGGGGGGGACTAGCGGGAAAATAGTCGACTACGAGCAGTACTTC. Protein sequence: CARGGTSGKIVDYEQYF.

This sequence joins TRBV18 and TRBJ1-3, with a tentative D call TRBD1 (6 bases). V lost 3 bases and J 8 bases, leaving 17 bases between the germline ends. The CDR3 runs 15 residues. CDR1 is KGHSH and CDR2 is LQKENI in the germline V gene. This chain's CDR3 is CASSPVDEGVDTIYF. CDR3 nucleotides: TGTGCCAGCTCACCCGTCGACGAGGGGGTAGACACCATATATTTT.

The chain couples TRBV5-6 to TRBJ1-4; 7 bases fit TRBD1. CDR3 length equals 15 residues. Germline V gene lookup returns CDR1 SGHDT and CDR2 YYEEEE. The V and J ends lost 4 bases and 3 bases, in that order; junction bases with no gene match: 6. CDR3 residues: CASSKTGLANEKLFF. CDR3 nucleotide sequence: TGTGCCAGCAGCAAGACAGGGTTAGCTAATGAAAAACTGTTTTTT.

V and J are TRBV11-2 and TRBJ2-7; 7 positions agree with TRBD2. V was pared by 4 bases and J by 1 base, with 19 bases of the junction left unmatched. CDR3 length equals 19 residues. Germline CDR1 and CDR2: SGHAT and FQNNGV. DNA for the CDR3: TGTGCCAGCAGCTCTCAAACTTCTGTGGGCCCGGGGGGATCCTACGAGCAGTACTTC. Residues: CASSSQTSVGPGGSYEQYF. Full variable domain (missing parts from reference TRBV11-2 and TRBJ2-7): EAGVAQSPRYKIIEKRQSVAFWCNPISGHATLYWYQQILGQGPKLLIQFQNNGVVDDSQLPKDRFSAERLKGVDSTLKIQPAKLEDSAVYLCASSSQTSVGPGGSYEQYFGPGTRLTVT.

The V call is TRBV5-1, the J call TRBJ1-2; D is perhaps TRBD1 (6 bases). Germline CDR1 is SGHRS and CDR2 is YFSETQ. V was clipped by 2 bases and J by 1 base, with 9 bases between them. The CDR3 spans 14 residues. Here the CDR3 DNA reads TGCGCCAGCAGCTTCCGGGACATTAACTATGGCTACACCTTC. Translated: CASSFRDINYGYTF.

This chain links TRBV4-2 with TRBJ2-1; D is unclear. This CDR3 region has 13 residues. Trimming removed 0 bases at V and 3 bases at J, with 3 bases between. Germline V gives CDR1 LGHNA, CDR2 YNFKEQ. The CDR3 DNA follows: TGTGCCAGCAGCCAAGATAGCTACAATGAGCAGTTCTTC. This gives the protein CASSQDSYNEQFF.

This chain uses TRBV5-1 with TRBJ2-1, with 9 bases identical to TRBD1. CDR1 is SGHRS and CDR2 is YFSETQ in the germline V gene. V lost 4 bases and J lost 9; bases outside the gene matches: 11. The CDR3 has 15 amino acids. The CDR3 nucleotides read TGCGCCAGCAGCCCGGGACAGGGCCTAGGTGGTGAGCAGTTCTTC. It codes for CASSPGQGLGGEQFF.

The V and J genes are TRBV18 and TRBJ2-1; a weak D match, TRBD2 (6 bases). Germline V CDR1 and CDR2: KGHSH, LQKENI. Between the trimmed V and J ends, which lost 0 bases and 2 bases, there was a span of 14 bases. This CDR3 spans 17 amino acids. In DNA, the CDR3 is TGTGCCAGCTCACCACCGATGGGGGGAGCGGCCTACAATGAGCAGTTCTTC. Its protein product is CASSPPMGGAAYNEQFF.

The count of this clone is one. The chain combines TRBV5-1 with TRBJ2-7; D may be TRBD1 (6 bases). The V end lost 0 bases, the J end lost 7 bases, and 14 bases lay between the germline ends. The CDR3 is 14 amino acids. The germline gives CDR1 SGHRS, CDR2 YFSETQ. This CDR3 reads CASSLADGGAEQYF. The CDR3 bases are TGCGCCAGCAGCTTGGCCGATGGGGGCGCGGAGCAGTACTTC.

The CDR3 DNA reads as TGTGCCACCAGCAGAGGGTCTAGCGGGGGGGGAGGAGAGACCCAGTACTTC. It specifies CATSRGSSGGGGETQYF. The J gene is TRBJ2-5, the V gene TRBV15; 12 bases match TRBD2. The germline gives CDR1 LNHNV, CDR2 YYDKDF (reference sequence). V was clipped by 1 base and J by 4 bases; unmatched bases: 7. The CDR3 has 17 amino acids.

This rearrangement joins TRBV29-1 to TRBJ2-4, with 9 bases aligning to TRBD1. The CDR3 spans 13 residues. Per germline, CDR1 SQVTM and CDR2 ANQGSEA. With 4 bases clipped from V and 7 bases from J, the junction kept 5 bases outside the gene matches. The CDR3 bases are TGCAGCGTTGGACGGGACAGGGCGAACATTCAGTACTTC. Protein sequence: CSVGRDRANIQYF.

Only a few counts were recorded for this clone. The rearrangement joins TRBV7-9 to TRBJ2-7, with TRBD2 as a possible D gene (5 bases). Germline V gene lookup returns CDR1 SEHNR and CDR2 FQNEAQ (reference sequence). The CDR3 runs to 13 residues. The germline V and J ends were trimmed by 11 bases and 0 bases, with 14 bases remaining between them. CDR3: CAGYSASSYEQYF. The CDR3 DNA reads TGTGCCGGATATAGCGCTAGCTCCTACGAGCAGTACTTC.

The chain joins TRBV18 to TRBJ2-3, with D tentatively TRBD2 (5 bases). CDR3 length: 15 amino acids. With 2 bases removed from V and 2 bases from J, the gap between germline ends came to 11 bases. CDR1 and CDR2 (germline): KGHSH, LQKENI. The DNA of the CDR3 is TGTGCCAGCTCACCAAGCGGAGGCCTCACAGATACGCAGTATTTT. Translation: CASSPSGGLTDTQYF.

The table lists this clone with a count of one. The chain combines TRBV5-1 with TRBJ1-1, with TRBD1 matching over 7 bases. This CDR3 contains 15 residues. The ends lost 0 bases at V and 4 bases at J; junction bases unmatched: 6. Germline loops: CDR1 SGHRS, CDR2 YFSETQ. CDR3 sequence reads: CASSLGQGSLTEAFF. The CDR3 DNA is TGCGCCAGCAGCTTGGGACAGGGATCACTCACTGAAGCTTTCTTT.

DNA of the CDR3: TGTGCCACCAGCAGCACGACAGCACAGCCCCAGCATTTT. It encodes CATSSTTAQPQHF. The chain employs TRBV15 and TRBJ1-5; D is perhaps TRBD1 (5 bases). Trimming stripped 3 bases from V and 7 bases from J, with 10 bases between. Germline loops: CDR1 LNHNV, CDR2 YYDKDF (reference sequence). The CDR3 sequence is 13 residues long.

This clone turned up a few times. The chain combines TRBV6-5 with TRBJ2-4, with D perhaps matching TRBD1 or TRBD2 (6 bases each). The CDR3 is 15 residues long. Germline V gene data show CDR1 as MNHEY and CDR2 as SVGAGI. Trimming removed 2 bases from V and 2 bases from J, with 10 bases in between. The CDR3 DNA follows: TGTGCCAGCAGTTACGGCGGGACAACCAAAAACATTCAGTACTTC. Its translation is CASSYGGTTKNIQYF.

The chain has TRBV28 and TRBJ1-1; D might be TRBD1 (6 bases). The V gene's germline CDR1 is MDHEN and CDR2 SYDVKM. This CDR3 spans 14 amino acids. V lost 7 bases to trimming and J lost 3 bases, with 15 bases between them. CDR3 sequence reads: CASTPLAGDTEAFF. The CDR3, as DNA: TGTGCCAGCACCCCATTGGCAGGGGACACTGAAGCTTTCTTT. Using reference TRBV28 and TRBJ1-1 for the parts outside the CDR3, the full variable domain is DVKVTQSSRYLVKRTGEKVFLECVQDMDHENMFWYRQDPGLGLRLIYFSYDVKMKEKGDIPEGYSVSREKKERFSLILESASTNQTSMYLCASTPLAGDTEAFFGQGTRLTVV.

A few counts support this clone. This sequence joins TRBV4-1 and TRBJ2-7, with TRBD2 identical over 8 bases. The CDR3 is 16 amino acids. Germline CDR1 MGHRA, CDR2 YSYEKL. J was trimmed by 2 bases and V by 1 base; bases with no gene match: 7. CDR3 residues: CASSQGLAGRTYEQYF. The CDR3 DNA reads TGCGCCAGCAGCCAAGGTTTAGCGGGAAGGACCTACGAGCAGTACTTC.

The CDR3 DNA reads TGTGCCAGCAGTTTATATGGTTCAGGGGTTCAGCCCCAGCATTTT. Translated, it gives CASSLYGSGVQPQHF. The J gene is TRBJ1-5, the V gene TRBV27; a possible D gene is TRBD1 (6 bases). The CDR3 covers 15 residues. Germline V CDR1 and CDR2: MNHEY, SMNVEV (reference sequence). Trimming left V 1 base short and J 6 bases short, with 13 bases between.

This chain joins TRBV6-1 and TRBJ1-2; possibly TRBD1 for D (5 bases). The CDR3 covers 13 residues. CDR1 MNHNS and CDR2 SASEGT come from the germline V gene. Trimming took off 8 bases at V and 4 bases at J, with 14 bases between the two ends. The CDR3 loop is CASRGANPYGYTF. The CDR3 DNA reads TGTGCCAGCCGAGGGGCCAACCCCTATGGCTACACCTTC.